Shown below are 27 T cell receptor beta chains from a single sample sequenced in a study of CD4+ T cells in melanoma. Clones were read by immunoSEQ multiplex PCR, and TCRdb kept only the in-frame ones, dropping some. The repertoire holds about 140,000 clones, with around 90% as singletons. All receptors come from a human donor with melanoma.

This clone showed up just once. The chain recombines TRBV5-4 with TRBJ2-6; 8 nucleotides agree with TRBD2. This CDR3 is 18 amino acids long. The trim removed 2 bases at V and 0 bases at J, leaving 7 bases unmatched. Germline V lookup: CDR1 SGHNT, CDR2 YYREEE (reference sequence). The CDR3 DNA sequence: TGTGCCAGCAGCTTCGGAGGGGGGACTAGCTCTGGGGCCAACGTCCTGACTTTC. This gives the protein CASSFGGGTSSGANVLTF.

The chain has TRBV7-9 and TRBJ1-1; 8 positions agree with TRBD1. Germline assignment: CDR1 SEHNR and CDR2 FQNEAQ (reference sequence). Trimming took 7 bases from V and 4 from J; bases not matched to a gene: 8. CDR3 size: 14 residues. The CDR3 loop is CASTRQGRITEAFF. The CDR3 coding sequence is TGTGCCAGCACCCGACAGGGGCGGATCACTGAAGCTTTCTTT.

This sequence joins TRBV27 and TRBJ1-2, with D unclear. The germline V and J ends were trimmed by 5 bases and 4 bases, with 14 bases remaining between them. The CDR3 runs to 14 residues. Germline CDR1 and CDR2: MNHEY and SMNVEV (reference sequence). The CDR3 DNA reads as TGTGCCAGCAGTCCATACCGGACGGCCTATGGCTACACCTTC. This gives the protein CASSPYRTAYGYTF.

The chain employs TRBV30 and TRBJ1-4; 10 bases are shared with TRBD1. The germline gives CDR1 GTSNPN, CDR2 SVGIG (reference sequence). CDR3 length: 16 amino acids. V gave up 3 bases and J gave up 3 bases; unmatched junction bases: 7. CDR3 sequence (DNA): TGTGCCTGGAGCCGGGACAGGGGTTTGGCTAATGAAAAACTGTTTTTT. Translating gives CAWSRDRGLANEKLFF.

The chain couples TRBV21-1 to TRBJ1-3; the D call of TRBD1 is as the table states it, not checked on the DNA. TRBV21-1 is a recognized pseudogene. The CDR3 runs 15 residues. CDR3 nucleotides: TGTGCCAGCAGCACCAGGGGAATGGGCGGAAACACCATATATTTT. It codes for CASSTRGMGGNTIYF.

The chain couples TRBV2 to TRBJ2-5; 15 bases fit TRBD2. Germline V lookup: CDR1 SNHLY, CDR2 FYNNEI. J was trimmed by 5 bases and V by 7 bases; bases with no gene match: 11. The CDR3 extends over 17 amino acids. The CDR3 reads CASTRGTSGGFGETQYF. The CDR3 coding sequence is TGTGCCAGCACCAGGGGGACTAGCGGGGGGTTTGGGGAGACCCAGTACTTC.

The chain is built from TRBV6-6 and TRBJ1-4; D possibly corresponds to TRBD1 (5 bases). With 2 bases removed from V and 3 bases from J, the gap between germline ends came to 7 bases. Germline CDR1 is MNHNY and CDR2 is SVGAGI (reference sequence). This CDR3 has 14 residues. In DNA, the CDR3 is TGTGCCAGCAGTTACCAGGGTCCTAATGAAAAACTGTTTTTT. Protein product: CASSYQGPNEKLFF.

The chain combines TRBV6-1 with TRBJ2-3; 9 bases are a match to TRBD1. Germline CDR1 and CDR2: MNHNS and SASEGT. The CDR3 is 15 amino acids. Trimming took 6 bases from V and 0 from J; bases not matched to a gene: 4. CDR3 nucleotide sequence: TGTGCCAGCAGAATGACAGGGGGGAGCACAGATACGCAGTATTTT. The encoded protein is CASRMTGGSTDTQYF.

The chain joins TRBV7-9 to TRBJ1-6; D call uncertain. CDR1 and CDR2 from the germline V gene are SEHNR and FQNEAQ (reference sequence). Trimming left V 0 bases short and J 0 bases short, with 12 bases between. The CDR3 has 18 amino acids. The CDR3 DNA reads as TGTGCCAGCAGCTTAGCGTTAGGGTCCCACTCCTATAATTCACCCCTCCACTTT. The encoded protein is CASSLALGSHSYNSPLHF.

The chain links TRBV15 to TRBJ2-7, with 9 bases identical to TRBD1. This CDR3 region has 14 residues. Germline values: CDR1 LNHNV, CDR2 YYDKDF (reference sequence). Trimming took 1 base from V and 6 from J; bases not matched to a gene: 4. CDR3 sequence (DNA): TGTGCCACCAGCAGAGGCGGGGGACAGGGCGAGCAGTACTTC. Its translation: CATSRGGGQGEQYF.

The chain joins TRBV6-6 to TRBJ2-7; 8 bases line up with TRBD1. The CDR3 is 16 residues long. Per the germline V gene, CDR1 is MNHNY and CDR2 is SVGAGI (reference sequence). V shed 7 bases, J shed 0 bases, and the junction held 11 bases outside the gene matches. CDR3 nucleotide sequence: TGTGCCAGCACCCCTAGGCCACAGGGGGTCTCCTACGAGCAGTACTTC. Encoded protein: CASTPRPQGVSYEQYF.

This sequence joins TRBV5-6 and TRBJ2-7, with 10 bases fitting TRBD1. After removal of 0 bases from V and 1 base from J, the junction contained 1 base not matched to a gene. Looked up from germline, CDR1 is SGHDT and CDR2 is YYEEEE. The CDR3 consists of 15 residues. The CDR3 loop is CASSLEGQGSYEQYF. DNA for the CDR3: TGTGCCAGCAGCTTGGAGGGACAGGGGTCCTACGAGCAGTACTTC.

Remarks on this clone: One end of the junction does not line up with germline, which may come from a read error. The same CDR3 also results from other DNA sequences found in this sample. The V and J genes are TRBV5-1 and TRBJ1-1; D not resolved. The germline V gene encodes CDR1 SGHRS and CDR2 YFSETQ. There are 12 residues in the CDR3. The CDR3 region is CASSLDLIEAFF. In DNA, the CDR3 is TGCGCCAGCAGCTTGGACCTTATTGAAGCTTTCTTC.

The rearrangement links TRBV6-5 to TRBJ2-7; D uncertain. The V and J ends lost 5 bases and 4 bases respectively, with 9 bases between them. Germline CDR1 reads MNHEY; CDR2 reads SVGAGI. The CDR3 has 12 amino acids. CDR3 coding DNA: TGTGCCAGCAGTAGAGACTCGTACGAGCAGTACTTC. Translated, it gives CASSRDSYEQYF.

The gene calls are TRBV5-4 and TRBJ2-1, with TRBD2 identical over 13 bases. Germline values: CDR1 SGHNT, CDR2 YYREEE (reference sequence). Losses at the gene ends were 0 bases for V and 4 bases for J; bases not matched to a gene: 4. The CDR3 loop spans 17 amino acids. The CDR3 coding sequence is TGTGCCAGCAGCTTGGCCGTGACTAGCGGGGGGTACAATGAGCAGTTCTTC. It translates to CASSLAVTSGGYNEQFF.

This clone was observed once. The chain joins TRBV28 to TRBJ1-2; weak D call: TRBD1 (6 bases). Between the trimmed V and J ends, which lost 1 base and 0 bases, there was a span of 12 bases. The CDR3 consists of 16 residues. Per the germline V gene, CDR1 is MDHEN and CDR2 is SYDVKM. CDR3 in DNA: TGTGCCAGCAGTTTATTAGGGGGGGCCGCTAACTATGGCTACACCTTC. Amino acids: CASSLLGGAANYGYTF.

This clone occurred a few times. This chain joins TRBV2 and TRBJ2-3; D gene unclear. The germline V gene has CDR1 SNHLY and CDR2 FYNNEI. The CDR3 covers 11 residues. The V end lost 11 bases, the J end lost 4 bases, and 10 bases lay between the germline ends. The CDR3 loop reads CAGKRADTQYF. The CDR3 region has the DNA TGTGCCGGAAAGAGAGCAGATACGCAGTATTTT.

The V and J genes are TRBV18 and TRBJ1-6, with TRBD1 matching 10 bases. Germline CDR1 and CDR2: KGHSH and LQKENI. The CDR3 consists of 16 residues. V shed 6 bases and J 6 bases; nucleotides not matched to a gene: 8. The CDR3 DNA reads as TGTGCCAGCTCTCGCGGAGGGGACAGGGGTAATTCACCCCTCCACTTT. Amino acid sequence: CASSRGGDRGNSPLHF.

The CDR3 is CASSEPGEARRTGELFF. In DNA, the CDR3 is TGCGCCAGCAGTGAGCCCGGTGAGGCAAGGAGAACCGGGGAGCTGTTTTTT. The V gene is TRBV10-2, the J gene TRBJ2-2; unclear D gene. V dropped 2 bases and J dropped 5 bases, with 18 bases sitting between them. CDR3 length: 17 amino acids. CDR1 WSHSY and CDR2 SAAADI come from the germline V gene.

CDR3 protein: CASTLGGPYNEQFF. CDR3 in DNA: TGTGCCAGCACCCTTGGGGGCCCCTACAATGAGCAGTTCTTC. The chain employs TRBV6-5 and TRBJ2-1, with D possibly matching TRBD1 (6 bases). Germline CDR1 MNHEY, CDR2 SVGAGI. Between the trimmed V and J ends, which lost 7 bases and 2 bases, there was a span of 12 bases. The CDR3 spans 14 residues.

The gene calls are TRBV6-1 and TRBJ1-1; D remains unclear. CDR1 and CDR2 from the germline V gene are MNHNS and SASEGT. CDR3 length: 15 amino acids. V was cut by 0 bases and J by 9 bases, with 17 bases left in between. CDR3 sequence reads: CASSEAVRALFKAFF. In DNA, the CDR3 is TGTGCCAGCAGTGAAGCAGTGAGGGCCTTATTTAAAGCTTTCTTT.

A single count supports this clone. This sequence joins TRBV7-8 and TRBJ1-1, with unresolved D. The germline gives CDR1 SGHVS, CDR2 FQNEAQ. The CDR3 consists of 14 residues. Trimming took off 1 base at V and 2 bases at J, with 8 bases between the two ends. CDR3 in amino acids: CASSLGRTNTEAFF. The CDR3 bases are TGTGCCAGCAGCTTAGGTCGCACTAACACTGAAGCTTTCTTT.

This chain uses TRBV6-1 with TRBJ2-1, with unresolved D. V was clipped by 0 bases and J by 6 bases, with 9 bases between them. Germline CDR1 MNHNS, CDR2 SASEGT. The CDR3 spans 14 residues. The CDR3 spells CASSEALQPNEQFF. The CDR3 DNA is TGTGCCAGCAGTGAAGCGCTTCAGCCCAATGAGCAGTTCTTC.

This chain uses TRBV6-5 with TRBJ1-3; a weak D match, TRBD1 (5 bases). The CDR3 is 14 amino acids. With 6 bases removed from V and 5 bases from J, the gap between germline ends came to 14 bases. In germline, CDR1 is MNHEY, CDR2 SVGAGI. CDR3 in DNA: TGTGCCAGCAGCTCCGTCAGGGAAAGAAACACCATATATTTT. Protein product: CASSSVRERNTIYF.

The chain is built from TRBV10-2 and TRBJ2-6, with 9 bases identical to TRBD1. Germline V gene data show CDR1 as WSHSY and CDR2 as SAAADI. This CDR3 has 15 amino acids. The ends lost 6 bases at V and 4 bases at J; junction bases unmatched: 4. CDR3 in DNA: TGCGCCAGCAGACAGGGGGCCCAGGGGGCCAACGTCCTGACTTTC. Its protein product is CASRQGAQGANVLTF.

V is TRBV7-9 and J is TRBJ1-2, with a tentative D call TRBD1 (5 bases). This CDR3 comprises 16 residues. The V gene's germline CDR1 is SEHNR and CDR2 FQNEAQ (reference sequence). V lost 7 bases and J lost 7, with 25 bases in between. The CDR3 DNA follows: TGTGCCAGCACCCTGGGACTCGCCCGACTCAGAGGTGGCTACACCTTC. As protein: CASTLGLARLRGGYTF.

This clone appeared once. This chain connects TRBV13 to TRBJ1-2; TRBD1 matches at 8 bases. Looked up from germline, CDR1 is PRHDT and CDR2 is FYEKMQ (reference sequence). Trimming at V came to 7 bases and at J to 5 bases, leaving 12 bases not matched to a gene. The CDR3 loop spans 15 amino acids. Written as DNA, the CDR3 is TGTGCCAGCACCGTTCGGTCCCGACAGGGGTATGGCTACACCTTC. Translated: CASTVRSRQGYGYTF.